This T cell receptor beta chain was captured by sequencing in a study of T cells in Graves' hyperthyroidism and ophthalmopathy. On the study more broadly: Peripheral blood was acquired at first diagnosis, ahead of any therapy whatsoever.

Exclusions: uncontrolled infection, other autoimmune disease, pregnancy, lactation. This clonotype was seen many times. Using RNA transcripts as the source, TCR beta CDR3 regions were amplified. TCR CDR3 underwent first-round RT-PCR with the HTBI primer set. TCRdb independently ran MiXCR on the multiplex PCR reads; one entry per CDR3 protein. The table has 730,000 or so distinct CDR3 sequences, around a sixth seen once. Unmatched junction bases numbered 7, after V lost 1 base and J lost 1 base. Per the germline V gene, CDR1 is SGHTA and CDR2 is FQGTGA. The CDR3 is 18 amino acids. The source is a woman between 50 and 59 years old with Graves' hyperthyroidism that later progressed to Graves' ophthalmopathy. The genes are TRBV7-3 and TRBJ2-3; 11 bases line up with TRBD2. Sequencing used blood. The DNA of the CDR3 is TGTGCCAGCAGCTTAATTGGCCAGACTAGCGGGGGCACAGATACGCAGTATTTT. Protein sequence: CASSLIGQTSGGTDTQYF.